The 27 T cell receptor beta chains below come from one sample, sequenced in a study of spatial heterogeneity in lung cancer. Time point denoted: sample taken at primary tumor resection. TCRdb called the 5' RACE reads again in MiXCR, with one record for every CDR3 protein. The sample gives 8,000 to 9,000 distinct CDR3 sequences, 9.6% of which show up once; 12% is in the top ten. Notes on the study in general: For expanded intratumoral alpha and beta TCRs, counts tracked tumor mutation counts.

For these receptors, no antigen is known. The starting material was lung tumor tissue, obtained at surgery. The receptors derive from a male donor with early-stage non-small cell lung cancer.

This sequence joins TRBV6-5 and TRBJ2-1; TRBD2 matches 13 bases. This CDR3 has 15 residues. From germline, CDR1 is MNHEY and CDR2 SVGAGI. V lost 7 bases and J lost 8; bases outside the gene matches: 8. The CDR3 region has the DNA TGTGCCAGCAAGCCGCGACTAGCGGGAGGAGATGAGCAGTTCTTC. Translation: CASKPRLAGGDEQFF.

This clonotype is termed medium-sized. This sequence joins TRBV28 and TRBJ2-2, with TRBD2 as a possible D gene (6 bases). V lost 4 bases and J lost 4, with 13 bases in between. The CDR3 is made up of 15 amino acids. From germline, CDR1 is MDHEN and CDR2 SYDVKM. CDR3 sequence reads: CASSSDKRATGELFF. In nucleotides, the CDR3 is TGTGCCAGCAGTTCCGACAAGCGGGCCACCGGGGAGCTGTTTTTT.

This clonotype was counted ten times or more. This chain uses TRBV5-1 with TRBJ2-5, with 7 positions matching TRBD2. CDR1 and CDR2 from the germline V gene are SGHRS and YFSETQ. The CDR3 sequence is 15 residues long. The V and J ends lost 0 bases and 3 bases, in that order; junction bases with no gene match: 5. In DNA, the CDR3 is TGCGCCAGCAGCTTGGACCTCCGGGGGGAAGAGACCCAGTACTTC. It specifies CASSLDLRGEETQYF.

By frequency in the sample, this clonotype is medium-sized. The V call is TRBV5-1, the J call TRBJ2-3; possible D gene TRBD1, 5 bases. Germline assignment: CDR1 SGHRS and CDR2 YFSETQ. The CDR3 contains 14 residues. The V and J ends lost 2 bases and 3 bases respectively, with 10 bases between them. As DNA, the CDR3 is TGCGCCAGCAGCTTCAGGGAAATGACAGATACGCAGTATTTT. Amino acids: CASSFREMTDTQYF.

This clonotype showed up many times. The chain recombines TRBV2 with TRBJ2-2; D is possibly TRBD1 (5 bases). The CDR3 is 15 residues long. Germline V gene data show CDR1 as SNHLY and CDR2 as FYNNEI. V lost 4 bases, J lost 1 base, and 10 bases lay in between. The CDR3 reads CASSVVRENTGELFF. The CDR3 DNA reads TGTGCCAGCAGTGTGGTCAGGGAGAACACCGGGGAGCTGTTTTTT.

By sample share, this clonotype is medium-sized. The rearrangement links TRBV4-1 to TRBJ2-1, with 12 bases fitting TRBD2. After removal of 5 bases from V and 8 bases from J, the junction contained 13 bases not matched to a gene. CDR3 length: 17 residues. CDR1 and CDR2 (germline): MGHRA, YSYEKL. CDR3 protein: CASSYTRRLAGGDEQFF. CDR3 DNA sequence: TGCGCCAGCAGCTACACTCGGCGGCTAGCGGGGGGGGATGAGCAGTTCTTC.

This clonotype occurred many times. The chain carries TRBV28 and TRBJ1-5, with D perhaps matching TRBD1 (6 bases). Germline CDR1 and CDR2: MDHEN and SYDVKM. V was clipped by 5 bases and J by 5 bases, with 22 bases between them. The CDR3 is 17 residues long. CDR3 DNA: TGTGCCAGCAGTCTGGTTTCGGCAGGGGCAAGGCATCAGCCCCAGCATTTT. It is translated as CASSLVSAGARHQPQHF.

The chain recombines TRBV21-1 with TRBJ1-2; TRBD1 is the table's D call, not checked against the DNA. TRBV21-1 is flagged as a pseudogene. The CDR3 runs 16 residues. CDR3 protein: CASDSRTGRENYGYTF. Here the CDR3 DNA reads TGTGCCAGCGATAGTCGGACAGGCAGAGAAAACTATGGCTACACCTTC.

This clonotype was seen many times. The rearrangement links TRBV11-2 to TRBJ2-7, with 8 nucleotides matching TRBD1. This CDR3 has 13 amino acids. CDR1 and CDR2 (germline): SGHAT, FQNNGV. Trimming removed 3 bases from V and 5 bases from J; junction bases left unmatched: 3. The DNA of the CDR3 is TGTGCCAGCAGCTTGGACAGGGCAAACGAGCAGTACTTC. Translated, it gives CASSLDRANEQYF.

This clonotype has a count of ten or more. The chain couples TRBV2 to TRBJ2-5; 8 bases are shared with TRBD1. Germline CDR1 reads SNHLY; CDR2 reads FYNNEI. The CDR3 spans 15 residues. V lost 3 bases, J lost 4 bases, and 7 bases stayed unmatched. CDR3 in amino acids: CASSDGQGFRETQYF. The CDR3 DNA is TGTGCCAGCAGTGACGGACAGGGATTTCGAGAGACCCAGTACTTC.

This clonotype was detected many times. The gene calls are TRBV7-6 and TRBJ1-1; D call uncertain. Germline CDR1 reads SGHVS; CDR2 reads FNYEAQ. The CDR3 contains 13 residues. Trimming pared 5 bases from V and 0 bases from J, leaving 7 bases between. The CDR3: CASSIDLNTEAFF. The CDR3 coding sequence is TGTGCCAGCAGCATAGACTTGAACACTGAAGCTTTCTTT.

Regarding this clonotype: A read error may explain this, as a much larger clone is one base away. This chain links TRBV20-1 with TRBJ2-1; no clear D gene. Trimming pared 5 bases from V and 7 bases from J, leaving 30 bases between. The CDR3 extends over 18 amino acids. Germline V gives CDR1 DFQATT, CDR2 SNEGSKA (reference sequence). Here the CDR3 reads CSAYSPGSGWKSLNEQFF. In nucleotides, the CDR3 is TGCAGTGCTTACTCACCGGGCTCCGGGTGGAAGTCCTTAAATGAGCAGTTCTTC.

The chain has TRBV5-1 and TRBJ2-7, with D perhaps TRBD2 (6 bases). Germline V gives CDR1 SGHRS, CDR2 YFSETQ. V shed 0 bases and J shed 6 bases, with 13 bases lying between them. The CDR3 is made up of 14 amino acids. CDR3 protein: CASSLEGRRGEQYF. CDR3 bases: TGCGCCAGCAGCTTGGAGGGCAGGAGGGGCGAGCAGTACTTC.

This clonotype was found many times. The CDR3 DNA is TGTGCCAGCAGACAGACAGGGTCCTCTGGAAACACCATATATTTT. Translating gives CASRQTGSSGNTIYF. The rearrangement links TRBV27 to TRBJ1-3; TRBD1 agrees at 7 bases. V was pared by 6 bases and J by 0 bases, with 5 bases of the junction left unmatched. Germline lookup yields CDR1 MNHEY and CDR2 SMNVEV (reference sequence). This CDR3 spans 15 amino acids.

Ten or more counts support this clonotype. The genes are TRBV7-2 and TRBJ2-1, with 8 bases lining up with TRBD1. The CDR3 consists of 13 residues. The germline V gene has CDR1 SGHTA and CDR2 FQGNSA. V lost 4 bases, J lost 10 bases, and 6 bases stayed unmatched. CDR3 bases: TGTGCCAGCAGCTCCCACCGGGACAGGGAGCAGTTCTTC. This translates into CASSSHRDREQFF.

This clonotype is labeled as large (0.1 to 1%). In DNA, the CDR3 is TGTGCCAGCAGTGAAGTATACACAGATACGCAGTATTTT. Amino acid sequence: CASSEVYTDTQYF. The V call is TRBV6-1, the J call TRBJ2-3; no reliable D call. Germline values: CDR1 MNHNS, CDR2 SASEGT. Trimming removed 1 base from V and 2 bases from J, with 4 bases in between. The CDR3 runs to 13 residues.

This clonotype was picked up many times. The chain links TRBV18 to TRBJ1-2, with 7 bases lining up with TRBD1. V lost 1 base to trimming and J lost 6 bases; unmatched junction nucleotides: 2. This CDR3 spans 13 amino acids. Germline V gene data show CDR1 as KGHSH and CDR2 as LQKENI. CDR3 protein: CASSPRQGDGYTF. The CDR3 nucleotides are TGTGCCAGCTCACCACGACAGGGAGATGGCTACACCTTC.

This clonotype showed up many times. V usage is TRBV7-2 and J usage is TRBJ1-2, with D perhaps TRBD1 (5 bases). V dropped 5 bases and J dropped 6 bases, with 19 bases sitting between them. The germline gives CDR1 SGHTA, CDR2 FQGNSA. The CDR3 consists of 15 residues. CDR3 loop: CASSPWGRVEDGYTF. In DNA form, the CDR3 reads TGTGCCAGCAGCCCCTGGGGGAGGGTTGAGGATGGCTACACCTTC.

Many counts were recorded for this clonotype. The gene calls are TRBV20-1 and TRBJ2-7; D not certain. CDR3 length: 12 amino acids. The germline V and J ends were trimmed by 5 bases and 2 bases, with 10 bases remaining between them. From germline, CDR1 is DFQATT and CDR2 SNEGSKA (reference sequence). CDR3 nucleotides: TGCAGTGCTTCTAGAAACACCTACGAGCAGTACTTC. Protein sequence: CSASRNTYEQYF.

This chain joins TRBV12-3 or TRBV12-4 and TRBJ2-1; 11 bases align to TRBD2. The length of the CDR3 is 16 residues. V was clipped by 4 bases and J by 8 bases; unmatched bases: 10. CDR3 DNA: TGTGCCAGCAGTTCCCCGAATAGCGGGAGGGCGTATGAGCAGTTCTTC. It specifies CASSSPNSGRAYEQFF.

The chain employs TRBV28 and TRBJ1-6; unclear D gene. Trimming pared 2 bases from V and 4 bases from J, leaving 18 bases between. The CDR3 loop spans 18 amino acids. Germline loops: CDR1 MDHEN, CDR2 SYDVKM. The CDR3 loop reads CASSLNRRTILYNSPLHF. The CDR3 DNA is TGTGCCAGCAGTTTAAATCGACGGACCATCCTTTATAATTCACCCCTCCACTTT. Full variable domain (remainder filled in from reference TRBV28 and TRBJ1-6): DVKVTQSSRYLVKRTGEKVFLECVQDMDHENMFWYRQDPGLGLRLIYFSYDVKMKEKGDIPEGYSVSREKKERFSLILESASTNQTSMYLCASSLNRRTILYNSPLHFGNGTRLTVT.

This clonotype was seen ten or more times. A read error may account for a junction end that differs from germline. The gene calls are TRBV18 and TRBJ2-4; D unclear. This CDR3 contains 13 residues. Germline assignment: CDR1 KGHSH and CDR2 LQKENI. The CDR3 bases are TGTGCCAGCTCGCCACTACCGCTGGGGATTCAGTACTTC. As protein: CASSPLPLGIQYF. The full variable domain, completed using reference TRBV18 and TRBJ2-4, is NAGVMQNPRHLVRRRGQEARLRCSPMKGHSHVYWYRQLPEEGLKFMVYLQKENIIDESGMPKERFSAEFPKEGPSILRIQQVVRGDSAAYFCASSPLPLGIQYFGAGTRLSVL.

This clonotype came up a few times. The chain joins TRBV24-1 to TRBJ2-3; D is undetermined. The CDR3 is 13 amino acids. From germline, CDR1 is KGHDR and CDR2 SFDVKD. Trimming shortened V by 4 bases and J by 3 bases, and 7 bases separated the two germline ends. CDR3 coding DNA: TGTGCCACCAGTGACCCCTCAACAGATACGCAGTATTTT. Its translation: CATSDPSTDTQYF.

Many counts were recorded for this clonotype. The chain has TRBV2 and TRBJ1-2; unclear D gene. Between the trimmed V and J ends, which lost 8 bases and 8 bases, there was a span of 15 bases. CDR1 is SNHLY and CDR2 is FYNNEI in the germline V gene. CDR3 length: 12 amino acids. The CDR3 protein is CASWRSGGGYTF. In nucleotides, the CDR3 is TGTGCCAGCTGGAGGAGTGGTGGGGGCTACACCTTC.

This clonotype is medium-sized by share. This sequence joins TRBV12-3 or TRBV12-4 and TRBJ2-6, with D perhaps matching TRBD2 (6 bases). The ends were cut back, 6 bases at V and 1 base at J, with 19 bases in the middle. The CDR3 extends over 18 amino acids. The CDR3 nucleotides are TGTGCCAGCAGGACTGAACCGGGGGTAGGGTCTGGGGCCAACGTCCTGACTTTC. Translating gives CASRTEPGVGSGANVLTF.

The chain carries TRBV7-8 and TRBJ2-5; D remains ambiguous. CDR1 SGHVS and CDR2 FQNEAQ come from the germline V gene. V was pared by 4 bases and J by 3 bases, with 15 bases between. The CDR3 runs to 15 residues. For the CDR3, the DNA is TGTGCCAGCAGCTCCTACGCGGCAAAGGAAGAGACCCAGTACTTC. It specifies CASSSYAAKEETQYF.

This clonotype is medium-sized within its sample. The chain is built from TRBV7-2 and TRBJ1-2; D might be TRBD1 (6 bases). Deletions cut 4 bases from V and 6 bases from J, with 15 bases between. CDR3 length: 14 amino acids. In germline, CDR1 is SGHTA, CDR2 FQGNSA. CDR3 amino acids: CASSSPNAGDGYTF. The CDR3 DNA is TGTGCCAGCAGCTCCCCAAACGCAGGGGATGGCTACACCTTC.